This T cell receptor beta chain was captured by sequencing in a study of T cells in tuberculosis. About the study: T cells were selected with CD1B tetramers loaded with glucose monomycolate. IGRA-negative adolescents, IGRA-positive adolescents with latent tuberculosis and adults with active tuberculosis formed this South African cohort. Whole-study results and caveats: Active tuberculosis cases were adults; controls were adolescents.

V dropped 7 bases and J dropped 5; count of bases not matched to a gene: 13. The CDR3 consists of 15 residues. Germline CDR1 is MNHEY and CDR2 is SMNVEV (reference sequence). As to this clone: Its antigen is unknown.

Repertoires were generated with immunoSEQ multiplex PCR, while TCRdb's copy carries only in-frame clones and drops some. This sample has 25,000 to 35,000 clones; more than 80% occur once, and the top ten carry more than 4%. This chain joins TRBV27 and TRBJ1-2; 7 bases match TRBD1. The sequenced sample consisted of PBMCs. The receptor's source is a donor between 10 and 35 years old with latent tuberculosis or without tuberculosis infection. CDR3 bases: TGTGCCAGCACCCGAGTAGGGGGCCCTTCTTATGGCTACACCTTC. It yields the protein CASTRVGGPSYGYTF.